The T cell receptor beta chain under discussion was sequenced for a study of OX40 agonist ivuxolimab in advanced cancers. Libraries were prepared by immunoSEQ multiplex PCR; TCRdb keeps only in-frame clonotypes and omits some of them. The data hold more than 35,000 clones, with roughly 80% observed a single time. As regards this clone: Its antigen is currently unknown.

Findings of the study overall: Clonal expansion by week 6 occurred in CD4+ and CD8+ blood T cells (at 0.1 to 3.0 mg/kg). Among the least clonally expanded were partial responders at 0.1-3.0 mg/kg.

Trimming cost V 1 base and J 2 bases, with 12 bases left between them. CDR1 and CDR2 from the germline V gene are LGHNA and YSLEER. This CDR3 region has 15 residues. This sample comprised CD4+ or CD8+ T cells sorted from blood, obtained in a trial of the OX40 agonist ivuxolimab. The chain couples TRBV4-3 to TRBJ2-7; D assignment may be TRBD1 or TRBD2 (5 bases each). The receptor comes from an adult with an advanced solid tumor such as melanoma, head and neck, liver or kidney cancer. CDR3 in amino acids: CASSQGRAGPYEQYF. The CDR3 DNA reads TGCGCCAGCAGCCAAGGCAGGGCGGGCCCCTACGAGCAGTACTTC.